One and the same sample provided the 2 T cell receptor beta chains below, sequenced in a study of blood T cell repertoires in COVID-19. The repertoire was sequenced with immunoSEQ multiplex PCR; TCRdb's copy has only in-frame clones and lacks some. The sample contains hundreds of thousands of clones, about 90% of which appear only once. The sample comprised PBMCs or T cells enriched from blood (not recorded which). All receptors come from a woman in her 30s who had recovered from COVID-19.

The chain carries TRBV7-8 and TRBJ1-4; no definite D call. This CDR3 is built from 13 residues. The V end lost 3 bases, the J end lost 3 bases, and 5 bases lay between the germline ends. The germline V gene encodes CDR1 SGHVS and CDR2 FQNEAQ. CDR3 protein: CASSFEANEKLFF. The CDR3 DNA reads TGTGCCAGCAGCTTTGAGGCTAATGAAAAACTGTTTTTT.

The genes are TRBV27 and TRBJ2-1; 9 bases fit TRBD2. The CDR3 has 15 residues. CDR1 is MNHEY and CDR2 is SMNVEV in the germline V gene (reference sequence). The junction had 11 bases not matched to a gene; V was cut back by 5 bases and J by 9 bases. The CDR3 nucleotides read TGTGCCAGCAGTACCCCTAAGCGGGGGGTAGGTGAGCAGTTCTTC. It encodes CASSTPKRGVGEQFF.